One sample yielded the 25 T cell receptor beta chains listed below, sequenced in a study of T-cell reconstitution after alpha-beta-depleted transplantation in children. Unique molecular identifiers tagged the TCRbeta library. TCRdb reprocessed the PCR reads with MiXCR, giving one entry per CDR3 protein. This sample has 250,000 to 300,000 distinct CDR3 sequences, with 9.9% found just once. The material sequenced was PBMCs from the stem cell graft donor, taken from the stem cell graft. The receptor source for this set is a human donor who donated a stem cell graft to a child with SCID.

The rearrangement joins TRBV21-1 to TRBJ1-1. TRBV21-1 constitutes a pseudogene. The CDR3 runs to 16 residues. CDR3 in amino acids: CASSKVEEGLNTEAFF. In DNA, the CDR3 is TGTGCCAGCAGCAAAGTGGAAGAGGGCTTGAACACTGAAGCTTTCTTT.

This clonotype was counted many times. J is TRBJ2-3 and V is TRBV3-1; no clear D gene. Between the trimmed V and J ends, which lost 8 bases and 6 bases, there was a span of 15 bases. The germline CDR1 and CDR2 sequences are LGHDT and YNNKEL (reference sequence). The CDR3 covers 13 residues. CDR3 bases: TGTGCCAGCCTACCGAAAGAGGCGGATACGCAGTATTTT. It yields the protein CASLPKEADTQYF.

The V and J genes are TRBV9 and TRBJ2-7; D could derive from TRBD1 or TRBD2 (6 bases each). Germline values: CDR1 SGDLS, CDR2 YYNGEE. V was shortened by 4 bases and J by 4 bases, with 15 bases between the two germline ends. CDR3 length: 14 amino acids. Here the CDR3 DNA reads TGTGCCAGCAGCAGGAGTGGGGGGCTGTACGAGCAGTACTTC. Encoded protein: CASSRSGGLYEQYF.

The chain is built from TRBV2 and TRBJ1-2; 8 positions agree with TRBD1. The CDR3 has 15 amino acids. The V gene end was trimmed by 3 bases and the J gene end by 7 bases; junction bases not matched to a gene: 10. Germline V gene data show CDR1 as SNHLY and CDR2 as FYNNEI. The DNA for the CDR3 is TGTGCCAGCAGTGATCCGGGACAGGCTCGGCCTGGCTACACCTTC. Its protein product is CASSDPGQARPGYTF.

This clonotype was detected many times. This chain connects TRBV11-2 to TRBJ2-3, with TRBD2 as a possible D gene (5 bases). CDR1 is SGHAT, CDR2 FQNNGV, per germline. With 4 bases removed from V and 9 bases from J, the gap between germline ends came to 23 bases. The CDR3 is made up of 16 amino acids. This CDR3 is CASSSDPGYSSRTQYF. The CDR3 region has the DNA TGTGCCAGCAGCTCCGATCCGGGATACTCCTCTCGGACGCAGTATTTT.

The table lists this clonotype with a few counts. The chain employs TRBV6-1 and TRBJ1-5; 8 bases are shared with TRBD1. This CDR3 has 16 residues. In germline, CDR1 is MNHNS, CDR2 SASEGT. V shed 6 bases, J shed 2 bases, and the junction held 9 bases outside the gene matches. CDR3 coding DNA: TGTGCCAGCAGCGACGCCGGGACAGGTGGCAATCAGCCCCAGCATTTT. As protein: CASSDAGTGGNQPQHF.

The chain carries TRBV29-1 and TRBJ1-2; 9 bases line up with TRBD1. The junction had 2 bases not matched to a gene; V was cut back by 4 bases and J by 5 bases. The CDR3 sequence is 12 residues long. The germline CDR1 and CDR2 sequences are SQVTM and ANQGSEA. CDR3 bases: TGCAGCGTTGCGGACAGGGGATATGGCTACACCTTC. Amino acid sequence: CSVADRGYGYTF.

The V call is TRBV27, the J call TRBJ2-1; TRBD2 matches at 10 bases. From germline, CDR1 is MNHEY and CDR2 SMNVEV (reference sequence). The junction had 5 bases not matched to a gene; V was cut back by 8 bases and J by 4 bases. This CDR3 is 14 amino acids long. CDR3 amino acids: CASQAGGSYNEQFF. For the CDR3, the DNA is TGTGCCAGCCAAGCGGGGGGGTCGTACAATGAGCAGTTCTTC.

The chain combines TRBV24-1 with TRBJ1-2, with D uncertain. Deletions cut 3 bases from V and 4 bases from J, with 5 bases between. CDR3 size: 12 residues. Germline V CDR1 and CDR2: KGHDR, SFDVKD. The CDR3 loop is CATSDTGYGYTF. In DNA form, the CDR3 reads TGTGCCACCAGTGATACCGGCTATGGCTACACCTTC.

This clonotype was counted between two and nine times. The chain's CDR3 is CASSLGADRAGTEAFF. CDR3 coding DNA: TGTGCCAGCAGCTTAGGAGCGGACAGGGCGGGCACTGAAGCTTTCTTT. The chain is built from TRBV11-2 and TRBJ1-1; 8 bases agree with TRBD1. The CDR3 runs 16 residues. From germline, CDR1 is SGHAT and CDR2 FQNNGV. The V and J ends lost 1 base and 4 bases, in that order; junction bases with no gene match: 8.

V usage is TRBV12-3 or TRBV12-4 and J usage is TRBJ1-5, with a possible D match to TRBD1 (5 bases). This CDR3 region has 14 residues. V was clipped by 8 bases and J by 4 bases, with 15 bases between them. The CDR3 region has the DNA TGTGCCAGCCCCCCCGGGGGGAATAATCAGCCCCAGCATTTT. Protein product: CASPPGGNNQPQHF.

The J gene is TRBJ2-3, the V gene TRBV20-1; 9 bases line up with TRBD2. Germline V gives CDR1 DFQATT, CDR2 SNEGSKA (reference sequence). Trimming cost V 6 bases and J 1 base; bases outside gene matches: 5. The CDR3 is 14 residues long. The CDR3 sequence: CSANIAGGTDTQYF. CDR3 coding DNA: TGCAGTGCAAACATAGCGGGGGGCACAGATACGCAGTATTTT.

Only a few counts were recorded for this clonotype. V usage is TRBV29-1 and J usage is TRBJ2-5, with 9 bases lining up with TRBD2. Germline CDR1 and CDR2: SQVTM and ANQGSEA. This CDR3 is 16 amino acids long. J lost 0 bases, V lost 3 bases, and 8 bases had no gene match. The CDR3 spells CSVDGVAGVYQETQYF. The CDR3 DNA sequence: TGCAGCGTTGATGGGGTAGCGGGGGTGTACCAAGAGACCCAGTACTTC.

The V gene is TRBV18, the J gene TRBJ2-3, with D unresolved. Looked up from germline, CDR1 is KGHSH and CDR2 is LQKENI. This CDR3 spans 14 amino acids. Trimming cost V 1 base and J 2 bases, with 7 bases left between them. CDR3 sequence reads: CASSPLLLTDTQYF. CDR3 nucleotides: TGTGCCAGCTCACCACTACTACTCACAGATACGCAGTATTTT. Based on the CDR3 plus reference TRBV18 and TRBJ2-3, the full variable domain is NAGVMQNPRHLVRRRGQEARLRCSPMKGHSHVYWYRQLPEEGLKFMVYLQKENIIDESGMPKERFSAEFPKEGPSILRIQQVVRGDSAAYFCASSPLLLTDTQYFGPGTRLTVL.

The V and J genes are TRBV5-1 and TRBJ2-1; 8 positions agree with TRBD2. Germline V gene sequence: CDR1 SGHRS, CDR2 YFSETQ. This CDR3 comprises 16 residues. V gave up 6 bases and J gave up 4 bases; unmatched junction bases: 12. CDR3 in DNA: TGCGCCAGCACCCCCCTCGGGAGGGTCAATTACAATGAGCAGTTCTTC. Translation: CASTPLGRVNYNEQFF. The entire variable domain, with the rest obtained from reference TRBV5-1 and TRBJ2-1, is as follows: KAGVTQTPRYLIKTRGQQVTLSCSPISGHRSVSWYQQTPGQGLQFLFEYFSETQRNKGNFPGRFSGRQFSNSRSEMNVSTLELGDSALYLCASTPLGRVNYNEQFFGPGTRLTVL.

The rearrangement joins TRBV12-3 or TRBV12-4 to TRBJ2-1, with 8 bases aligning to TRBD2. The V and J ends lost 10 bases and 3 bases, in that order; junction bases with no gene match: 11. This CDR3 has 15 amino acids. The CDR3 spells CATVRAGAFYNEQFF. The CDR3 DNA follows: TGTGCCACCGTCCGAGCGGGGGCCTTCTACAATGAGCAGTTCTTC.

Ten or more counts support this clonotype. The chain employs TRBV5-1 and TRBJ1-1; 10 bases match TRBD1. The trim removed 4 bases at V and 7 bases at J, leaving 7 bases unmatched. In germline, CDR1 is SGHRS, CDR2 YFSETQ. This CDR3 has 14 amino acids. The CDR3 bases are TGCGCCAGCAGCAAGTCCCGGGACAGGGGTGAAGCTTTCTTT. Protein sequence: CASSKSRDRGEAFF.

This chain joins TRBV3-1 and TRBJ2-1, with 10 bases that match TRBD2. The CDR3 totals 14 residues. The germline gives CDR1 LGHDT, CDR2 YNNKEL (reference sequence). Germline trimming cut 4 bases from V and 9 bases from J; bases unmatched to any gene: 6. The CDR3 sequence is CASSRGTSASEQFF. CDR3 bases: TGTGCCAGCAGCCGGGGGACTAGCGCGAGTGAGCAGTTCTTC.

The J gene is TRBJ2-3, the V gene TRBV20-1, with 7 positions matching TRBD2. The CDR3 loop spans 13 amino acids. Germline CDR1 and CDR2: DFQATT and SNEGSKA (reference sequence). Germline trimming cut 5 bases from V and 7 bases from J; bases unmatched to any gene: 9. The chain's CDR3 is CSARLGAGNTQYF. The DNA for the CDR3 is TGCAGTGCTCGCCTGGGAGCGGGGAATACGCAGTATTTT.

The rearrangement uses TRBV29-1 and TRBJ2-2, with TRBD1 matching over 9 bases. Germline values: CDR1 SQVTM, CDR2 ANQGSEA. The CDR3 totals 15 residues. The J segment lost 6 bases and the V segment lost 2 bases, leaving 7 bases of the junction unmatched. The CDR3 is CSVEWGRTGAGELFF. The DNA of the CDR3 is TGCAGCGTTGAATGGGGCAGGACAGGGGCCGGGGAGCTGTTTTTT.

The chain couples TRBV5-1 to TRBJ2-2; D is undetermined. CDR1 and CDR2 (germline): SGHRS, YFSETQ. V lost 5 bases, J lost 0 bases, and 11 bases lay in between. CDR3 length: 15 amino acids. The CDR3 is CASRPRPPNTGELFF. The CDR3 region has the DNA TGCGCCAGCAGGCCTAGGCCCCCGAACACCGGGGAGCTGTTTTTT. Complete variable domain (other parts from reference TRBV5-1 and TRBJ2-2): KAGVTQTPRYLIKTRGQQVTLSCSPISGHRSVSWYQQTPGQGLQFLFEYFSETQRNKGNFPGRFSGRQFSNSRSEMNVSTLELGDSALYLCASRPRPPNTGELFFGEGSRLTVL.

This clonotype was seen repeatedly, ten times or more. The rearrangement uses TRBV4-1 and TRBJ2-3; a weak D match, TRBD2 (5 bases). V dropped 3 bases and J dropped 2 bases, with 15 bases sitting between them. The CDR3 has 16 amino acids. Germline assignment: CDR1 MGHRA and CDR2 YSYEKL. The CDR3 is CASSQETGGSTDTQYF. The CDR3 nucleotides are TGCGCCAGCAGCCAGGAGACTGGCGGGTCCACAGATACGCAGTATTTT.

This clonotype was detected only a few times. The chain employs TRBV19 and TRBJ2-1; D not certain. Germline assignment: CDR1 LNHDA and CDR2 SQIVND (reference sequence). V lost 1 base and J lost 6, with 4 bases in between. The CDR3 is 12 amino acids. CDR3 amino acids: CASSIGPNEQFF. CDR3 sequence (DNA): TGTGCCAGTAGTATAGGACCCAATGAGCAGTTCTTC.

This clonotype came up once. V and J are TRBV12-3 or TRBV12-4 and TRBJ2-7; D may be TRBD1 (7 bases). The CDR3 covers 15 residues. V lost 6 bases, J lost 6 bases, and 21 bases lay in between. CDR3 nucleotides: TGTGCCAGCAGGGCGGCAGGGGGGACCCCTGGCGAGCAGTACTTC. Translated, it gives CASRAAGGTPGEQYF.

This clonotype came up a few times. The V and J genes are TRBV12-3 or TRBV12-4 and TRBJ2-5, with a tentative D call TRBD2 (5 bases). The CDR3 sequence is 14 residues long. Trimming pared 3 bases from V and 3 bases from J, leaving 11 bases between. CDR3 DNA sequence: TGTGCCAGCAGTTTTAATACGGGGAAAGAGACCCAGTACTTC. Protein product: CASSFNTGKETQYF.